This is a list of T cell receptor beta chains from one sample in a study of T cells expressing NK-cell markers. TCRdb reworked the 5' RACE reads into one entry per CDR3 protein, no DNA. Its table records 550,000 to 600,000 distinct CDR3 sequences. What was sequenced was blood T cells: a sorted CD56 or NKG2C T cell subset, CD4+ or CD8+ T cells, or bulk PBMC T cells (not recorded which). Receptor source: a man in his late teens or twenties in good health. CDR3s include the opening cysteine and the closing phenylalanine or tryptophan.

v_gene: TRBV11-2; j_gene: TRBJ1-2; len: 12; CDR3aa: CASTLGGYGYTF
v_gene: TRBV29-1; j_gene: TRBJ2-7; len: 12; CDR3aa: CSSRTGGYEQYF
v_gene: TRBV6-2/TRBV6-3; j_gene: TRBJ2-2; len: 13; CDR3aa: CAGARPGTGELFF
v_gene: TRBV6-5; j_gene: TRBJ2-5; len: 15; CDR3aa: CASSYKSGRGETQYF
v_gene: TRBV3-1; j_gene: TRBJ2-4; len: 16; CDR3aa: CASSQDRAAAKNIQYF
v_gene: TRBV20-1; j_gene: TRBJ2-5; len: 13; CDR3aa: CSEKTSGRETQYF
v_gene: TRBV15; j_gene: TRBJ2-1; len: 21; CDR3aa: CATSREEAGSSIAGAPNEQFF
v_gene: TRBV9; j_gene: TRBJ2-1; len: 18; CDR3aa: CASSVGGMISGTYNEQFF
v_gene: TRBV27; j_gene: TRBJ2-7; len: 15; CDR3aa: CASSPGLADVYEQYF
v_gene: TRBV20-1; j_gene: TRBJ2-3; len: 14; CDR3aa: CSAMDGRPPDTQYF
v_gene: TRBV6-5; j_gene: TRBJ2-1; len: 15; CDR3aa: CASSYSGTTLGEQFF
v_gene: TRBV27; j_gene: TRBJ2-1; len: 14; CDR3aa: CASSFGLRGVEQFF
v_gene: TRBV11-2; j_gene: TRBJ1-6; len: 15; CDR3aa: CASSAQGNENSPLHF
v_gene: TRBV20-1; j_gene: TRBJ2-3; len: 15; CDR3aa: CSARDYLVTSDTQYF
v_gene: TRBV27; j_gene: TRBJ2-7; len: 15; CDR3aa: CASSSPLAGSYEQYF
v_gene: TRBV12-3/TRBV12-4; j_gene: TRBJ2-7; len: 15; CDR3aa: CASSLALPRGHEQYF
v_gene: TRBV11-1; j_gene: TRBJ2-7; len: 16; CDR3aa: CASSSPTQRTGDEQYF
v_gene: TRBV10-2; j_gene: TRBJ1-2; len: 12; CDR3aa: CASREGGYGYTF
v_gene: TRBV12-3/TRBV12-4; j_gene: TRBJ1-6; len: 12; CDR3aa: CASSWTRSPLHF
v_gene: TRBV7-9; j_gene: TRBJ1-4; len: 15; CDR3aa: CASSSSGSDGEKLFF
v_gene: TRBV5-1; j_gene: TRBJ2-5; len: 16; CDR3aa: CASSENRGQRGKTQYF
v_gene: TRBV3-1; j_gene: TRBJ2-1; len: 15; CDR3aa: CASSQEPLPWYEQFF
v_gene: TRBV12-3/TRBV12-4; j_gene: TRBJ2-2; len: 14; CDR3aa: CASSKTGRTGELFF
v_gene: TRBV7-2; j_gene: TRBJ2-2; len: 15; CDR3aa: CASSLGTWNTGELFF
v_gene: TRBV20-1; j_gene: TRBJ2-3; len: 14; CDR3aa: CSANSERGADTQYF
v_gene: TRBV9; j_gene: TRBJ2-1; len: 15; CDR3aa: CASSTLAGADNEQFF
v_gene: TRBV10-3; j_gene: TRBJ2-7; len: 14; CDR3aa: CATGLAESSYEQYF
v_gene: TRBV6-1; j_gene: TRBJ2-5; len: 16; CDR3aa: CASSETSGRPGETQYF
v_gene: TRBV12-3/TRBV12-4; j_gene: TRBJ2-1; len: 16; CDR3aa: CASTDRTSGRAGEQFF
v_gene: TRBV7-9; j_gene: TRBJ2-3; len: 17; CDR3aa: CASSLEGAGGPTDTQYF
v_gene: TRBV20-1; j_gene: TRBJ2-5; len: 13; CDR3aa: CSASGLVQETQYF
v_gene: TRBV24-1; j_gene: TRBJ2-1; len: 15; CDR3aa: CATSDLHRTYNEQFF
v_gene: TRBV24-1; j_gene: TRBJ2-2; len: 17; CDR3aa: CATSELRTSGGTGELFF
v_gene: TRBV20-1; j_gene: TRBJ2-1; len: 14; CDR3aa: CSAKTRSSYNEQFF
v_gene: TRBV5-1; j_gene: TRBJ2-3; len: 18; CDR3aa: CASSLVGIRTRSTDTQYF
v_gene: TRBV24-1; j_gene: TRBJ2-1; len: 16; CDR3aa: CATSENRDSRWNEQFF
v_gene: TRBV15; j_gene: TRBJ2-7; len: 16; CDR3aa: CATSRGGGGASYEQYF
v_gene: TRBV12-3/TRBV12-4; j_gene: TRBJ1-2; len: 12; CDR3aa: CASNAGLYGYTF
v_gene: TRBV27; j_gene: TRBJ2-1; len: 15; CDR3aa: CASSWSWRANNEQFF
v_gene: TRBV15; j_gene: TRBJ1-1; len: 13; CDR3aa: CATSSLQGIEAFF
v_gene: TRBV29-1; j_gene: TRBJ1-1; len: 14; CDR3aa: CSVEEGVGGTEAFF
v_gene: TRBV5-1; j_gene: TRBJ2-1; len: 16; CDR3aa: CASSLARGRGEDEQFF
v_gene: TRBV10-3; j_gene: TRBJ2-3; len: 15; CDR3aa: CAISARREAADTQYF
v_gene: TRBV15; j_gene: TRBJ2-3; len: 14; CDR3aa: CATVSGHSTDTQYF
v_gene: TRBV7-9; j_gene: TRBJ2-2; len: 16; CDR3aa: CASSHRRGRSTGELFF
v_gene: TRBV20-1; j_gene: TRBJ2-7; len: 14; CDR3aa: CSARDTLQAYEQYF
v_gene: TRBV5-1; j_gene: TRBJ2-1; len: 16; CDR3aa: CASSKRELLGSNEQFF
v_gene: TRBV5-6; j_gene: TRBJ1-5; len: 15; CDR3aa: CASSRGQGRSQPQHF
v_gene: TRBV5-8; j_gene: TRBJ2-7; len: 13; CDR3aa: CASSSRTGVQQYF
v_gene: TRBV2; j_gene: TRBJ1-5; len: 14; CDR3aa: CASSEGVRGQPQHF
v_gene: TRBV6-1; j_gene: TRBJ2-7; len: 14; CDR3aa: CASRKTGTGYEQYF
v_gene: TRBV29-1; j_gene: TRBJ1-1; len: 12; CDR3aa: CSVEGRTTDAFF
v_gene: TRBV2; j_gene: TRBJ2-1; len: 17; CDR3aa: CASSGDRVSGTTNEQFF
v_gene: TRBV29-1; j_gene: TRBJ2-5; len: 16; CDR3aa: CSAALAGGDFQETQYF
v_gene: TRBV29-1; j_gene: TRBJ1-2; len: 12; CDR3aa: CSVGDRLYGYTF
v_gene: TRBV20-1; j_gene: TRBJ2-3; len: 17; CDR3aa: CSARRALAGGPADTQYF
v_gene: TRBV2; j_gene: TRBJ1-5; len: 14; CDR3aa: CASDAGRYNQPQHF
v_gene: TRBV11-2; j_gene: TRBJ2-1; len: 15; CDR3aa: CASSLYRGYYNEQFF
v_gene: TRBV7-3; j_gene: TRBJ2-1; len: 13; CDR3aa: CASSLGRGFEQFF